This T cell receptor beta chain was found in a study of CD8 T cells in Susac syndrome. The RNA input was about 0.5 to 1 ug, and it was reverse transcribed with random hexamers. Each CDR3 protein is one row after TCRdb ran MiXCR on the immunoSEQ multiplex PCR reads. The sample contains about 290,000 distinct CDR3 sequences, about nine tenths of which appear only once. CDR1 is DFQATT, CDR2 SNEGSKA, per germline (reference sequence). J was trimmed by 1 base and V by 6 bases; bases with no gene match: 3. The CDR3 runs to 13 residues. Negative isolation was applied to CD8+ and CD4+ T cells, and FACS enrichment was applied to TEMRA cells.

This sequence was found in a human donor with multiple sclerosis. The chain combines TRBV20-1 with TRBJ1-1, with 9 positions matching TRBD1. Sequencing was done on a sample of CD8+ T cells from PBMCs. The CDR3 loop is CSAPGQGNTEAFF. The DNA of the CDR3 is TGCAGTGCCCCGGGACAGGGGAACACTGAAGCTTTCTTT.